Listed below are T cell receptor beta chains from one sample, sequenced in a study of shared clonotypes between healthy human individuals. The table came from immunoSEQ multiplex PCR; TCRdb's copy has only in-frame clones and leaves some out. This repertoire shows about 520,000 clones, 81% found once; its top ten account for roughly 13%. Sequences were obtained from PBMCs. The receptors stem from a middle-aged woman in good health. Some clones in this sample may be carry-over from other donors' samples. The CDR3 runs from the conserved cysteine through the conserved F or W. Fields, in order: V gene, clone size, J gene, D gene, CDR3 DNA, CDR3 protein. The D gene is left open where the match is weak. Only part of the rows carry a size: once, few, many, or a class if the clone is expanded.

>TRBV19|once|TRBJ2-2|.
TGTGCCAGTCTTCCTAGGGGACAAACCTTCACCGGGGAGCTGTTTTTT
CASLPRGQTFTGELFF
>TRBV28|.|TRBJ1-4|.
TGTGCCAGCATCCATACTGCTGGCACTAATGAAAAACTGTTTTTT
CASIHTAGTNEKLFF
>TRBV7-7|many|TRBJ2-5|TRBD1
TGTGCCAGCAGCCACAGGGACAGGGGGGAAGAGACCCAGTACTTC
CASSHRDRGEETQYF
>TRBV6-5|.|TRBJ1-1|TRBD1
TGTGCCAGCAGTAAAGGGGGCAGCAAGGCTTTCTTT
CASSKGGSKAFF
>TRBV28|.|TRBJ2-3|.
TGTGCCAGCAGTCCACGATTGAGCGGGAGCACAGATACGCAGTATTTT
CASSPRLSGSTDTQYF
>TRBV18|.|TRBJ1-1|.
TGTGCCAGCTCGCCTACTCCAGGGAACACTGAAGCTTTCTTT
CASSPTPGNTEAFF
>TRBV25-1|.|TRBJ1-1|.
TGTGCCAGCACGGGGAACACTGAAGCTTTCTTT
CASTGNTEAFF
>TRBV29-1|few|TRBJ1-2|.
TGCAGCGTTGAAAACCAGTTATATGGCTACACCTTC
CSVENQLYGYTF
>TRBV2|.|TRBJ1-5|TRBD1
TGTGCCAGCAGTGGGACAGGGGAGGATCAGCCCCAGCATTTT
CASSGTGEDQPQHF
>TRBV6-5|.|TRBJ1-3|.
TGTGCCAGCAGTTACTCGACCCGGGGAGGAAACACCATATATTTT
CASSYSTRGGNTIYF
>TRBV6-5|.|TRBJ1-1|.
TGTGCCAGCAGTTACTCAGGGATATTGAACACTGAAGCTTTCTTT
CASSYSGILNTEAFF
>TRBV5-8|.|TRBJ2-2|TRBD1
TGTGCCAGCAGCCTGACAGGGGCCGGGGAGCTGTTTTTT
CASSLTGAGELFF
>TRBV7-9|.|TRBJ2-7|TRBD2
TGTGCCAGCAGCACCCGACTAGCGGGAATAAATACCTACGAGCAGTACTTC
CASSTRLAGINTYEQYF
>TRBV7-3|.|TRBJ2-1|.
TGTGCCAGCAGCCCTCGAATGGTTTCCTACAATGAGCAGTTCTTC
CASSPRMVSYNEQFF
>TRBV5-1|.|TRBJ1-3|.
TGCGCCAGCAGCCGTGGCGACAGAGCTGGAAACACCATATATTTT
CASSRGDRAGNTIYF
>TRBV19|.|TRBJ1-5|TRBD1
TGTGCCAGTAGTTCAAGACAGGGTCAGCCCCAGCATTTT
CASSSRQGQPQHF
>TRBV28|.|TRBJ1-3|.
TGTGCCAGCAGTTTAGTCTCCGGACTGGCTGGAAACACCATATATTTT
CASSLVSGLAGNTIYF
>TRBV19|many|TRBJ2-7|.
TGTGCCAGTAGTAACCGGGGCCGCTCCTACGAGCAGTACTTC
CASSNRGRSYEQYF
>TRBV9|.|TRBJ2-7|.
TGTGCCAGCAGCCCCGGGGGGCGCTACGAGCAGTACTTC
CASSPGGRYEQYF
>TRBV6-1|.|TRBJ2-5|.
TGTGCCAGCAGTGAAGCGTGGGGGGCCCCTTACCAAGAGACCCAGTACTTC
CASSEAWGAPYQETQYF
>TRBV28|.|TRBJ2-5|TRBD2
TGTGCCAGCAGTTCACGGACTAGCGGGGAGACCCAGTACTTC
CASSSRTSGETQYF
>TRBV18|.|TRBJ2-5|.
TGTGCCAGCTCACCAACCTGGCTGCCCCTAACTCAAGAGACCCAGTACTTC
CASSPTWLPLTQETQYF
>TRBV18|once|TRBJ2-4|TRBD1
TGTGCCAGCTCTACCGGGACAGGGAACGCCAAAAACATTCAGTACTTC
CASSTGTGNAKNIQYF
>TRBV27|many|TRBJ1-5|.
TGTGCCAGCAGTATGGGGTTCAATCAGCCCCAGCATTTT
CASSMGFNQPQHF
>TRBV6-4|.|TRBJ2-2|TRBD2
TGTGCCAGCAGTGTTCTAGCGGGAGGTGATACCGGGGAGCTGTTTTTT
CASSVLAGGDTGELFF
>TRBV2|.|TRBJ2-1|.
TGTGCCAGCAGTTATGACAGACCGATATTCTTC
CASSYDRPIFF
>TRBV30|.|TRBJ1-1|.
TGTGCCTGTAATCGGCTGGTGAACACTGAAGCTTTCTTT
CACNRLVNTEAFF
>TRBV28|.|TRBJ1-1|TRBD1
TGTGCCAGCAGTCGGACAGGGGGAGTGGAGGCTTTCTTT
CASSRTGGVEAFF
>TRBV14|once|TRBJ1-2|TRBD1
TGTGCCAGCAGCCTCGGACAGGGGTTTGGCTACACCTTC
CASSLGQGFGYTF
>TRBV5-1|.|TRBJ2-3|.
TGCGCCAGCAGCTTGGATGGGGTCTCAGACACAGATACGCAGTATTTT
CASSLDGVSDTDTQYF
>TRBV6-4|few|TRBJ2-2|.
TGTGCCAGCACCCCGGGGGACACTCACACCGGGGAGCTGTTTTTT
CASTPGDTHTGELFF
>TRBV6-1|.|TRBJ1-3|.
TGTGCCAGCAGCCGAGGGCATTCTGGAAACACCATATATTTT
CASSRGHSGNTIYF
>TRBV2|.|TRBJ1-2|.
TGTGCCAGCAGTGAAACAGGTTATGGCTACACCTTC
CASSETGYGYTF
>TRBV11-2|few|TRBJ1-1|TRBD1
TGTGCCAGCAGCTTAACAGGGGCGGTGAACACTGAAGCTTTCTTT
CASSLTGAVNTEAFF
>TRBV7-9|.|TRBJ1-1|.
TGTGCCAGCAGCCGCAGAGACGGGGGGCCAAACACTGAAGCTTTCTTT
CASSRRDGGPNTEAFF
>TRBV11-2|.|TRBJ2-6|.
TGTGCCAGCAGCTTAGGGCTCTTCTCTGGGGCCAACGTCCTGACTTTC
CASSLGLFSGANVLTF
>TRBV6-5|.|TRBJ2-5|TRBD2
TGTGCCAGCAGTCTCTACAGCGGGGGCCAAGAGACCCAGTACTTC
CASSLYSGGQETQYF
>TRBV6-1|.|TRBJ2-2|TRBD2
TGTGCTACGGAGGCTAGCGGGGCGAACACCGGGGAGCTGTTTTTT
CATEASGANTGELFF
>TRBV11-2|.|TRBJ2-1|TRBD1
TGTGCCAGCAGCTTGGATCTGACAGGGGGGGTCTATGAGCAGTTCTTC
CASSLDLTGGVYEQFF
>TRBV7-9|.|TRBJ1-5|TRBD1
TGTGCCAGCAGCCGAAATCGACAGGGTGGCAATCAGCCCCAGCATTTT
CASSRNRQGGNQPQHF
>TRBV19|.|TRBJ1-2|TRBD1
TGTGCCAGTAGTAGCCCCCGGACAGGGATCGTTAACTATGGCTACACCTTC
CASSSPRTGIVNYGYTF
>TRBV18|once|TRBJ2-3|TRBD2
TGTGCCAGCTCACCACGAGGTAGCGGGAGCACAGATACGCAGTATTTT
CASSPRGSGSTDTQYF
>TRBV5-1|many|TRBJ2-7|TRBD2
TGCGCCAGCAGCTTGGTGGCTAGCGGGAGGACCACTCCTTACGAGCAGTACTTC
CASSLVASGRTTPYEQYF
>TRBV5-1|.|TRBJ1-2|TRBD1
TGCGCCAGCAGCAGAGGGGGCAAAGATGGCTACACCTTC
CASSRGGKDGYTF
>TRBV11-2|once|TRBJ2-2|.
TGTGCCAGCAGCTTAGGGGTCGGCACCGGGGAGCTGTTTTTT
CASSLGVGTGELFF
>TRBV7-9|.|TRBJ2-7|.
TGTGCCAGCATCCCCATGGGGACATACGAGCAGTACTTC
CASIPMGTYEQYF
>TRBV10-3|.|TRBJ2-5|.
TGTGCCATCAGTGAGTCGGCGGCTACCAGTACCGGAGGGACCCAGTACTTC
CAISESAATSTGGTQYF
>TRBV30|.|TRBJ2-7|.
TGTGCCTGGAGTTTGGCAGCGACAGGCGAGCAGTACTTC
CAWSLAATGEQYF
>TRBV28|once|TRBJ1-1|TRBD1
TGTGCCAGCAGCCTACAGGGGACTGAAGCTTTCTTT
CASSLQGTEAFF
>TRBV5-1|.|TRBJ1-4|.
TGCGCCAGCAGCTCGGACAGAACTAATGAAAAACTGTTTTTT
CASSSDRTNEKLFF
>TRBV28|few|TRBJ1-1|.
TGTGCCAGCCGCGGTTTGCCGAACACTGAAGCTTTCTTT
CASRGLPNTEAFF
>TRBV14|.|TRBJ1-4|TRBD1
TGTGCCAGCAGCCAATTAGGGACAGGGGCCGAAAAACTGTTTTTT
CASSQLGTGAEKLFF
>TRBV30|.|TRBJ2-7|.
TGTGCCGGAGGGACTGCGGCCTACGAGCAGTACTTC
CAGGTAAYEQYF
>TRBV7-4|.|TRBJ2-6|.
TGTGCCAGCAGCAGGTGTTGCAGCTCACAAAGTCGGGCCAACGTCCTGACTTTC
CASSRCCSSQSRANVLTF